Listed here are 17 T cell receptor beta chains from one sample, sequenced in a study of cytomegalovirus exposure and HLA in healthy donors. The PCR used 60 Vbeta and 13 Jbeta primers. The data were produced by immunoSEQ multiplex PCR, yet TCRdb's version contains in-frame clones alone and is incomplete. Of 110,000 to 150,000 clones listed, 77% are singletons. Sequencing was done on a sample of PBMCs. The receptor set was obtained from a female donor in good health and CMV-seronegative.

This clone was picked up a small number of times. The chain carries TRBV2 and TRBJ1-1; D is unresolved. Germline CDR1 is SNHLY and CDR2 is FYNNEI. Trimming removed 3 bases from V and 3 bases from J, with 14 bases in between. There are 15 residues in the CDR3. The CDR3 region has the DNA TGTGCCAGCAGTGATCGCGATTCGAGGGACACTGAAGCTTTCTTT. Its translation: CASSDRDSRDTEAFF.

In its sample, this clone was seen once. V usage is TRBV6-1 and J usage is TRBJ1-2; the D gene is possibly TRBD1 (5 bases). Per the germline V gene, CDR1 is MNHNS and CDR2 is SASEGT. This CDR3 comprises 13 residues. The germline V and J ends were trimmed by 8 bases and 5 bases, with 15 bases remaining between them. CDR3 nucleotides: TGTGCCAGCTTGTCCAGGGTTGCTTATGGCTACACCTTC. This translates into CASLSRVAYGYTF.

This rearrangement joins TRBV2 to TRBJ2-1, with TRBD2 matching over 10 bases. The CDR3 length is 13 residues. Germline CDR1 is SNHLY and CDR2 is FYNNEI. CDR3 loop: CVRTSGSYNEQFF. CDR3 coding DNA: TGTGTGAGGACTAGCGGCTCCTACAATGAGCAGTTCTTC. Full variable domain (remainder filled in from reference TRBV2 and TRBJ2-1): EPEVTQTPSHQVTQMGQEVILRCVPISNHLYFYWYRQILGQKVEFLVSFYNNEISEKSEIFDDQFSVERPDGSNFTLKIRSTKLEDSAMYFCVRTSGSYNEQFFGPGTRLTVL.

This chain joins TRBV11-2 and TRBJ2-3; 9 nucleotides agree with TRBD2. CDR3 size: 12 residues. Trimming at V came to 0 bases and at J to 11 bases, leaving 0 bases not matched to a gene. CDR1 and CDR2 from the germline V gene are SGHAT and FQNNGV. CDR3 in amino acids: CASSLEAGGQYF. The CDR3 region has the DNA TGTGCCAGCAGCTTAGAAGCGGGGGGGCAGTATTTT.

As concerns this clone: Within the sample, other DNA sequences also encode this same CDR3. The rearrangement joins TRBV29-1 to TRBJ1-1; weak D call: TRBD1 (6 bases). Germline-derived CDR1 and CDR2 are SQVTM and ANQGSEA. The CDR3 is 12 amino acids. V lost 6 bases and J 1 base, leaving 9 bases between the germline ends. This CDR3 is CSVGQTNTEAFF. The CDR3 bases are TGCAGCGTCGGACAGACGAACACTGAAGCTTTCTTT.

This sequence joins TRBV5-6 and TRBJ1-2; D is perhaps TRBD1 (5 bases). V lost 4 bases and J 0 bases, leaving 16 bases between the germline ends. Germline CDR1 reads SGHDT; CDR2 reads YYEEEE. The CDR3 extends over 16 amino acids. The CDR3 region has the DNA TGTGCCAGCAGCCCAATCCCGAGGACAACTAACTATGGCTACACCTTC. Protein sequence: CASSPIPRTTNYGYTF.

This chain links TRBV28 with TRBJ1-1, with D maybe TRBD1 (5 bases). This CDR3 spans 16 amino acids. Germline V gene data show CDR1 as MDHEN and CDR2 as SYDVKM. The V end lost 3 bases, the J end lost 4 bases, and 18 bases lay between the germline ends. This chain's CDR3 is CASSFPGDGARTEAFF. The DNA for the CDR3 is TGTGCCAGCAGTTTCCCTGGGGATGGGGCGCGCACTGAAGCTTTCTTT.

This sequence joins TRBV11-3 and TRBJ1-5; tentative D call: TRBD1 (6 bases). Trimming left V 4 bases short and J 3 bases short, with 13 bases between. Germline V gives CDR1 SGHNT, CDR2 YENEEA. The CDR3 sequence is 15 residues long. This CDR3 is CASSSTGQPNQPQHF. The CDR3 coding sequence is TGTGCCAGCAGCTCCACCGGACAGCCCAATCAGCCCCAGCATTTT. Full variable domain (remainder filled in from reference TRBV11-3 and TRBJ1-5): EAGVVQSPRYKIIEKKQPVAFWCNPISGHNTLYWYLQNLGQGPELLIRYENEEAVDDSQLPKDRFSAERLKGVDSTLKIQPAELGDSAVYLCASSSTGQPNQPQHFGDGTRLSIL.

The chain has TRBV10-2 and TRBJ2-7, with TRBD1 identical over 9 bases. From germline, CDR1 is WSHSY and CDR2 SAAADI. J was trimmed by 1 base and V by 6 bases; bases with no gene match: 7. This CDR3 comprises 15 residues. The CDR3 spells CASSSGTGTSYEQYF. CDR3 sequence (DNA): TGCGCCAGCAGCAGCGGGACAGGGACGTCCTACGAGCAGTACTTC.

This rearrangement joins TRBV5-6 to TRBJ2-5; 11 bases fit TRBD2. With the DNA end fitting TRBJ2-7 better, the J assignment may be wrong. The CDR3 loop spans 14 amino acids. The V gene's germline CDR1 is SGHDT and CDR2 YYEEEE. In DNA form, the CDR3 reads TGTGCCAGCAGCACCGGGACTAGCGGATACGAGCAGTACTTC. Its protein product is CASSTGTSGYEQYF.

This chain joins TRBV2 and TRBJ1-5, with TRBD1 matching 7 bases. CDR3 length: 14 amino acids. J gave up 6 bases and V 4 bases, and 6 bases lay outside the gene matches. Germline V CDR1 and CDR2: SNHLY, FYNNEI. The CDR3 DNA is TGTGCCAGCAGTGTGAAAGGGGGCACTCAGCCCCAGCATTTT. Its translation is CASSVKGGTQPQHF.

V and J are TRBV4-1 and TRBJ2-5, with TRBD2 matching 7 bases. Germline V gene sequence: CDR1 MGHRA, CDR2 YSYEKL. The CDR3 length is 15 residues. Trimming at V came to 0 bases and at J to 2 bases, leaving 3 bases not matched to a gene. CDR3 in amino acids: CASSQERGRQETQYF. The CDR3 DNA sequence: TGCGCCAGCAGCCAAGAGCGGGGGAGACAAGAGACCCAGTACTTC.

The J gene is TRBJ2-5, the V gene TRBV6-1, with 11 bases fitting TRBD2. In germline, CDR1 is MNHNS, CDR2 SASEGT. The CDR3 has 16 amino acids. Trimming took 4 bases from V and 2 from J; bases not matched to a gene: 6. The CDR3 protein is CASSGLAGGPQETQYF. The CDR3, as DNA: TGTGCCAGCAGTGGGCTAGCGGGGGGACCGCAAGAGACCCAGTACTTC.

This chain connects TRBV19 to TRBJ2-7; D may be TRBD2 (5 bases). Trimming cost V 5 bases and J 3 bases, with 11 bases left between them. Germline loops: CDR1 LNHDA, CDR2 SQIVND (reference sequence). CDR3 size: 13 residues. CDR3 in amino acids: CASSSGEYYEQYF. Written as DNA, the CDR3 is TGTGCCAGTAGTTCCGGGGAATACTACGAGCAGTACTTC.

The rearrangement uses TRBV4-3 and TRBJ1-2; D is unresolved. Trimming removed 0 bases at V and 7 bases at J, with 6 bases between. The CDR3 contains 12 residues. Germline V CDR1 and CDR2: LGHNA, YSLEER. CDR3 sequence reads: CASSQEASGYTF. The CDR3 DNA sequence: TGCGCCAGCAGCCAAGAGGCCAGTGGCTACACCTTC.

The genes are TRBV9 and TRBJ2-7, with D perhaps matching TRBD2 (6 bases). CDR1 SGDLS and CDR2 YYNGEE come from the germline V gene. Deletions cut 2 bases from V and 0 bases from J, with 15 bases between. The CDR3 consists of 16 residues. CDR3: CASSVGGAISSYEQYF. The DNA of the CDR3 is TGTGCCAGCAGCGTGGGCGGGGCAATCAGCTCCTACGAGCAGTACTTC.

CDR3: CASSLGQGLLFDQPQHF. CDR3 DNA sequence: TGTGCCAGCAGCTTGGGACAGGGTTTACTCTTCGATCAGCCCCAGCATTTT. The chain carries TRBV5-8 and TRBJ1-5; the match to TRBD1 covers 7 bases. The V gene end was trimmed by 0 bases and the J gene end by 5 bases; junction bases not matched to a gene: 11. The CDR3 length is 17 residues. Germline lookup yields CDR1 SGHTS and CDR2 YDEGEE.